The 15 T cell receptor beta chains reported below all come from one sample, sequenced in a study of radiotherapy plus CTLA-4 blockade in lung cancer. TCRdb's copy holds only in-frame clones and misses some; the assay was immunoSEQ multiplex PCR. This sample has 85,000 to 130,000 clones, with more than 75% found just once. Material: peripheral blood, obtained from a patient treated with radiotherapy plus ipilimumab. These receptors were taken from a human donor with non-small cell lung cancer that progressed on radiotherapy plus ipilimumab. Some clones in this sample may be carry-over from other donors' samples.

The gene calls are TRBV7-9 and TRBJ2-1; D remains unclear. Trimming shortened V by 5 bases and J by 10 bases, and 6 bases separated the two germline ends. Germline loops: CDR1 SEHNR, CDR2 FQNEAQ (reference sequence). This CDR3 is 10 amino acids long. The CDR3 DNA is TGTGCCAGCAGCCTCTCGGAGCAGTTCTTC. Protein sequence: CASSLSEQFF.

The rearrangement links TRBV9 to TRBJ1-4; D may be TRBD1 (5 bases). The CDR3 is 16 amino acids. V shed 3 bases and J shed 7 bases, with 19 bases lying between them. Germline assignment: CDR1 SGDLS and CDR2 YYNGEE. As DNA, the CDR3 is TGTGCCAGCAGCGAAAGCCCCCGGGGCTCGGGTGAAAAACTGTTTTTT. Translation gives CASSESPRGSGEKLFF.

The V and J genes are TRBV19 and TRBJ1-5; D call uncertain. The ends were cut back, 6 bases at V and 5 bases at J, with 11 bases in the middle. The CDR3 totals 13 residues. Germline loops: CDR1 LNHDA, CDR2 SQIVND (reference sequence). Here the CDR3 reads CASRGVIHQPQHF. The CDR3 DNA reads TGTGCCAGTAGGGGCGTCATCCATCAGCCCCAGCATTTT.

The chain links TRBV6-6 to TRBJ1-4; 8 bases align to TRBD1. In germline, CDR1 is MNHNY, CDR2 SVGAGI (reference sequence). The CDR3 contains 16 residues. V shed 0 bases and J 7 bases; nucleotides not matched to a gene: 7. CDR3 coding DNA: TGTGCCAGCAGTTACTCCTTCGGGACAGGCAGTGAAAAACTGTTTTTT. Translation gives CASSYSFGTGSEKLFF.

The chain recombines TRBV29-1 with TRBJ2-5, with TRBD2 identical over 7 bases. Germline lookup yields CDR1 SQVTM and CDR2 ANQGSEA. CDR3 size: 10 residues. The CDR3 reads CGGGKETQYF. DNA of the CDR3: TGCGGGGGGGGAAAAGAGACCCAGTACTTC.

This clone came up once. The chain recombines TRBV6-5 with TRBJ1-3; the D gene is possibly TRBD1 (6 bases). This CDR3 comprises 16 residues. Trimming pared 0 bases from V and 2 bases from J, leaving 11 bases between. Germline V lookup: CDR1 MNHEY, CDR2 SVGAGI. CDR3 residues: CASSYSWQGTGNTIYF. The CDR3 nucleotides read TGTGCCAGCAGTTACTCGTGGCAGGGGACTGGAAACACCATATATTTT.

This clone was seen just once. This chain uses TRBV5-1 with TRBJ1-3, with D perhaps TRBD1 (5 bases). Germline V gives CDR1 SGHRS, CDR2 YFSETQ. Trimming shortened V by 6 bases and J by 6 bases, and 19 bases separated the two germline ends. CDR3 length: 15 residues. The CDR3 is CASKGGADSENTIYF. In DNA form, the CDR3 reads TGCGCCAGCAAAGGAGGGGCGGATTCGGAAAACACCATATATTTT.

The rearrangement uses TRBV27 and TRBJ2-5; D is uncertain. The V gene lost 5 bases and the J gene lost 7 bases, with 8 bases spanning the gap. Germline lookup yields CDR1 MNHEY and CDR2 SMNVEV (reference sequence). This CDR3 comprises 11 residues. The CDR3 reads CASSHTGTQYF. The CDR3 DNA is TGTGCCAGCAGTCACACCGGGACCCAGTACTTC.

The genes are TRBV6-5 and TRBJ2-3, with no clear D. Germline CDR1 and CDR2: MNHEY and SVGAGI. The CDR3 loop spans 12 amino acids. Trimming pared 6 bases from V and 5 bases from J, leaving 9 bases between. The CDR3 DNA follows: TGTGCCAGCAGCCCCTCAAGAGATACGCAGTATTTT. This translates into CASSPSRDTQYF.

This chain connects TRBV5-1 to TRBJ2-3, with D perhaps matching TRBD2 (5 bases). Trimming stripped 6 bases from V and 0 bases from J, with 11 bases between. The CDR3 has 14 amino acids. Looked up from germline, CDR1 is SGHRS and CDR2 is YFSETQ. CDR3 in amino acids: CASTPGYSTDTQYF. The CDR3 DNA reads TGCGCCAGCACTCCGGGGTATAGCACAGATACGCAGTATTTT.

About this clone itself: The DNA is left out, because the CDR3 cannot be placed on it with certainty; the CDR3 is given as TCRdb lists it. The gene calls are TRBV21-1 and TRBJ2-7; the table gives TRBD1 as D, unverified against the DNA. TRBV21-1 is termed a pseudogene. The CDR3 comprises 17 residues, both ends counted. This chain's CDR3 is CASSKVGQGAHYYEQYF.

This clone was seen a single time. The chain has TRBV9 and TRBJ2-7, with D perhaps matching TRBD1 (6 bases). From germline, CDR1 is SGDLS and CDR2 YYNGEE. Trimming stripped 4 bases from V and 9 bases from J, with 11 bases between. The CDR3 is made up of 11 amino acids. The CDR3 nucleotides are TGTGCCAGCAGCCAGGGGACCGTGCAGTACTTC. The encoded protein is CASSQGTVQYF.

This chain connects TRBV4-3 to TRBJ2-7; no clear D. Germline CDR1 LGHNA, CDR2 YSLEER. The germline V and J ends were trimmed by 1 base and 0 bases, with 10 bases remaining between them. The CDR3 runs to 15 residues. Written as DNA, the CDR3 is TGCGCCAGCAGCCAAGGGCGGTCAACCTCCTACGAGCAGTACTTC. Its translation is CASSQGRSTSYEQYF.

V gene TRBV7-6 combines with J gene TRBJ2-3; 9 positions match TRBD2. The trim removed 3 bases at V and 2 bases at J, leaving 6 bases unmatched. The CDR3 runs 16 residues. The V gene's germline CDR1 is SGHVS and CDR2 FNYEAQ. The CDR3 spells CASSFSGGHNTDTQYF. CDR3 sequence (DNA): TGTGCCAGCAGCTTTAGCGGGGGCCATAACACAGATACGCAGTATTTT.

Here the CDR3 reads CASSLYWGLTDTQYF. The CDR3 bases are TGTGCCAGCAGCTTGTATTGGGGGCTCACAGATACGCAGTATTTT. This chain joins TRBV7-2 and TRBJ2-3; D may be TRBD1 (6 bases). The length of the CDR3 is 15 residues. Deletions cut 3 bases from V and 2 bases from J, with 12 bases between. The germline V gene encodes CDR1 SGHTA and CDR2 FQGNSA.